What follows describes a single T cell receptor beta chain. What it binds is not known. These data are taken from a study of CD8+ T cells in alopecia areata. Study observations and caveats: Sequencing of scalp samples also includes resident alphabeta T cells from normal skin. Across lesional scalp, and particularly alopecia totalis/universalis, clonality surpassed that of normal scalp. Unlike in mice, where it was clearer, TCR sharing across patients was less clear, possibly HLA-related.

Sorted out of PBMCs were CD4+ T cells and CD8+ T cells. Germline loops: CDR1 MNHNS, CDR2 SASEGT. The CDR3 has 17 amino acids. The V end was cut by 0 bases, the J end by 0 bases, with 12 bases between. Reverse transcription of extracted RNA yielded cDNA, which provided the sequencing template. TCRdb keeps only in-frame clones here, not all; method: immunoSEQ multiplex PCR. The sample records under 150,000 clones, approximately 60% being singletons. This TCR derives from a human donor in good health. The chain links TRBV6-1 to TRBJ2-4; the D gene is possibly TRBD2 (5 bases). The specimen was CD8+ T cells sorted from blood. The chain's CDR3 is CASSEAWAGLAKNIQYF. For the CDR3, the DNA is TGTGCCAGCAGTGAAGCTTGGGCGGGTTTAGCCAAAAACATTCAGTACTTC.